The 7 T cell receptor beta chains below were found in one sample sequenced in a study of T cells and Merkel cell carcinoma outcomes. The data were produced by immunoSEQ multiplex PCR, yet TCRdb's version contains in-frame clones alone and is incomplete. The table includes roughly 1,800 clones, 92% detected once. The sequencing sample was made of tumor tissue from Merkel cell carcinoma. The receptors were sampled from a human donor with Merkel cell carcinoma.

Only one count was recorded for this clone. V gene TRBV29-1 combines with J gene TRBJ1-1, with D unresolved. This CDR3 comprises 11 residues. Germline CDR1 and CDR2: SQVTM and ANQGSEA. CDR3 DNA sequence: TGCACTGCAGCAGGGAACACTGAAGCTTTCTTT. It specifies CTAAGNTEAFF.

The gene calls are TRBV19 and TRBJ2-5; perhaps TRBD2 as D (6 bases). This CDR3 is 12 amino acids long. Trimming took off 10 bases at V and 4 bases at J, with 13 bases between the two ends. The V gene's germline CDR1 is LNHDA and CDR2 SQIVND (reference sequence). The CDR3 sequence: CATGTSRETQYF. The CDR3 DNA follows: TGTGCCACCGGGACTTCTCGAGAGACCCAGTACTTC.

For this clone: This CDR3 is also generated by other DNA sequences in the sample. This chain uses TRBV9 with TRBJ1-2, with a weak D call TRBD1 (6 bases). Germline values: CDR1 SGDLS, CDR2 YYNGEE. Trimming took off 0 bases at V and 4 bases at J, with 16 bases between the two ends. This CDR3 has 16 residues. CDR3 in amino acids: CASSVEGQPQGYGYTF. In nucleotides, the CDR3 is TGTGCCAGCAGCGTAGAAGGACAGCCCCAGGGCTATGGCTACACCTTC.

This chain uses TRBV5-1 with TRBJ2-3; the D gene is possibly TRBD2 (6 bases). The ends were cut back, 5 bases at V and 3 bases at J, with 10 bases in the middle. The CDR3 runs to 13 residues. Germline V CDR1 and CDR2: SGHRS, YFSETQ. The CDR3 spells CASRAGPTDTQYF. The CDR3 coding sequence is TGCGCCAGCAGAGCGGGCCCTACAGATACGCAGTATTTT.

The chain combines TRBV29-1 with TRBJ2-7; the D gene could be TRBD1 or TRBD2 (6 bases each). The germline gives CDR1 SQVTM, CDR2 ANQGSEA. The CDR3 spans 14 residues. V lost 5 bases and J lost 6, with 20 bases in between. The CDR3 DNA reads TGCAGCGTTACGGGGGCAGGGCGACGGGGCGAGCAGTACTTC. Its protein is CSVTGAGRRGEQYF.

The V gene is TRBV11-2, the J gene TRBJ2-2; a possible D gene is TRBD2 (5 bases). Trimming took 5 bases from V and 0 from J, leaving 19 bases between them. The CDR3 runs 18 residues. Germline CDR1 is SGHAT and CDR2 is FQNNGV. DNA of the CDR3: TGTGCCAGCAGCCCGGGAATTATTGGGCTCGCGAACACCGGGGAGCTGTTTTTT. The encoded protein is CASSPGIIGLANTGELFF. The variable domain in full, with the rest retrieved from reference TRBV11-2 and TRBJ2-2, is EAGVAQSPRYKIIEKRQSVAFWCNPISGHATLYWYQQILGQGPKLLIQFQNNGVVDDSQLPKDRFSAERLKGVDSTLKIQPAKLEDSAVYLCASSPGIIGLANTGELFFGEGSRLTVL.

The chain has TRBV4-1 and TRBJ2-1; TRBD1 aligns across 8 bases. This CDR3 comprises 18 residues. The trim removed 5 bases at V and 5 bases at J, leaving 17 bases unmatched. Germline loops: CDR1 MGHRA, CDR2 YSYEKL. The CDR3 loop reads CASSGGRQGLLFDNEQFF. For the CDR3, the DNA is TGCGCCAGCAGCGGAGGGAGACAGGGGCTCCTCTTTGACAATGAGCAGTTCTTC.